The 11 T cell receptor beta chains below all came from one sample that was sequenced in a study of brain T cells in children with intractable seizures. The protocol was immunoSEQ multiplex PCR, while the TCRdb copy is restricted to in-frame clones and leaves out a portion. The sample contains tens of thousands of clones, 80% to 95% of which appear only once. The specimen was peripheral blood, collected at surgery. These receptors were taken from a girl aged 2-10 years with tuberous sclerosis and intractable seizures.

V gene TRBV11-2 combines with J gene TRBJ1-6; a possible D gene is TRBD1 (5 bases). With 2 bases removed from V and 8 bases from J, the gap between germline ends came to 19 bases. The germline V gene has CDR1 SGHAT and CDR2 FQNNGV. The CDR3 is made up of 17 amino acids. The CDR3: CASSLRWGKGEHSPLHF. CDR3 sequence (DNA): TGTGCCAGCAGCTTACGATGGGGAAAAGGGGAACATTCACCCCTCCACTTT.

This clone occurred a few times. The CDR3 sequence is CASKEGLYSYEQYV. The CDR3 region has the DNA TGTGCCAGCAAGGAGGGCCTCTACTCCTACGAGCAGTACGTC. The V call is TRBV27, the J call TRBJ2-7; D may be TRBD2 (6 bases). This CDR3 is built from 14 residues. V lost 7 bases, J lost 0 bases, and 13 bases lay in between. Germline V gives CDR1 MNHEY, CDR2 SMNVEV (reference sequence).

The chain employs TRBV19 and TRBJ2-3, with 13 bases fitting TRBD2. The CDR3 has 18 residues. Germline values: CDR1 LNHDA, CDR2 SQIVND (reference sequence). Trimming took 5 bases from V and 2 from J; bases not matched to a gene: 10. Here the CDR3 reads CASSERGTSGDTTDTQYF. The CDR3, as DNA: TGTGCCAGTAGTGAACGTGGGACTAGCGGGGATACCACAGATACGCAGTATTTT.

This sequence joins TRBV19 and TRBJ1-2; D might be TRBD1 (6 bases). The CDR3 is 12 amino acids. Germline V gives CDR1 LNHDA, CDR2 SQIVND (reference sequence). Trimming took off 9 bases at V and 2 bases at J, with 10 bases between the two ends. The CDR3: CASQQGNYGYTF. The CDR3 nucleotides read TGTGCCAGCCAACAGGGCAACTATGGCTACACCTTC.

The gene calls are TRBV29-1 and TRBJ2-2; D unclear. The CDR3 has 13 amino acids. Looked up from germline, CDR1 is SQVTM and CDR2 is ANQGSEA. V was shortened by 2 bases and J by 6 bases, with 10 bases between the two germline ends. CDR3 protein: CSVERDLSGELFF. DNA for the CDR3: TGCAGCGTTGAAAGAGACCTATCCGGGGAGCTGTTTTTT.

This clone was seen only once. This chain links TRBV6-6 with TRBJ2-7, with D perhaps being TRBD1 or TRBD2 (6 bases each). The germline CDR1 and CDR2 sequences are MNHNY and SVGAGI (reference sequence). The CDR3 sequence is 14 residues long. Trimming left V 7 bases short and J 0 bases short, with 13 bases between. CDR3 in amino acids: CASTKGGSSYEQYV. The CDR3 bases are TGTGCCAGCACAAAAGGGGGGAGCTCCTACGAGCAGTACGTC.

This chain uses TRBV29-1 with TRBJ1-2; D is perhaps TRBD1 (5 bases). The germline V and J ends were trimmed by 4 bases and 3 bases, with 15 bases remaining between them. CDR1 is SQVTM, CDR2 ANQGSEA, per germline. This CDR3 is built from 14 residues. The CDR3 DNA reads as TGCAGCGTTGTAAGGGGTACACGAGACTATGGCTACACCTTC. Residues: CSVVRGTRDYGYTF.

The J gene is TRBJ1-2, the V gene TRBV4-2; TRBD1 matches 8 bases. Germline V CDR1 and CDR2: LGHNA, YNFKEQ. Losses at the gene ends were 4 bases for V and 3 bases for J; bases not matched to a gene: 10. The CDR3 sequence is 16 residues long. This CDR3 is CASSLRQGSKDYGYTF. DNA of the CDR3: TGTGCCAGCAGCCTTCGACAGGGGAGTAAGGACTATGGCTACACCTTC.

CDR3 protein: CASSYSANEKLFF. CDR3 sequence (DNA): TGTGCCAGCAGTTACTCAGCTAATGAAAAACTGTTTTTT. This rearrangement joins TRBV6-5 to TRBJ1-4; D gene uncertain. Germline V gene data show CDR1 as MNHEY and CDR2 as SVGAGI. This CDR3 has 13 residues. V shed 0 bases and J shed 3 bases, with 2 bases lying between them.

This chain connects TRBV10-3 to TRBJ2-1, with 8 bases aligning to TRBD2. V lost 3 bases and J lost 3; bases outside the gene matches: 4. The CDR3 sequence is 15 residues long. Germline CDR1 is ENHRY and CDR2 is SYGVKD. The CDR3 DNA reads as TGTGCCATCAGTGAAGGCGGGGGGCTCTACAATGAGCAGTTCTTC. Protein sequence: CAISEGGGLYNEQFF.

The chain employs TRBV12-5 and TRBJ1-3; 7 bases map to TRBD1. Germline CDR1 is LGHNT and CDR2 is FRNRAP. Germline trimming cut 2 bases from V and 2 bases from J; bases unmatched to any gene: 12. The CDR3 runs 18 residues. As DNA, the CDR3 is TGTGCTAGTGGTTTGCTCCCGATGACAGGGATTGCTGGAAACACCATATATTTT. Amino acids: CASGLLPMTGIAGNTIYF.